The TCR beta chain described here comes from a study of blood T cell repertoires in COVID-19. V gave up 6 bases and J gave up 7 bases; unmatched junction bases: 3. CDR3 length equals 13 residues. Germline V gives CDR1 SNHLY, CDR2 FYNNEI. Clones were sequenced by immunoSEQ multiplex PCR, and TCRdb holds only the in-frame ones, with some missing. This sample has 110,000 to 150,000 clones, with approximately 84% found just once. Sequenced: PBMCs or T cells enriched from blood (not recorded which). The rearrangement uses TRBV2 and TRBJ2-2; 9 bases line up with TRBD1. The TCR comes from a woman aged 18-35 years who had been exposed to COVID-19. The CDR3 nucleotides are TGTGCCAGCAGGGGACAGGGCAACGGGGAGCTGTTTTTT. Translating it yields CASRGQGNGELFF. Variable domain in full (rest from reference TRBV2 and TRBJ2-2): EPEVTQTPSHQVTQMGQEVILRCVPISNHLYFYWYRQILGQKVEFLVSFYNNEISEKSEIFDDQFSVERPDGSNFTLKIRSTKLEDSAMYFCASRGQGNGELFFGEGSRLTVL.